This T cell receptor beta chain was identified in a study of blood T cell repertoires in COVID-19. Study context: Samples taken during acute and convalescent COVID-19 were collected in the United States, Italy and Spain. T cells, B-cell-depleted T cells, or PBMCs provided the cDNA or gDNA that served as material.

The CDR3 runs 11 residues. V was shortened by 10 bases and J by 3 bases, with 9 bases between the two germline ends. Germline CDR1 reads MNHEY; CDR2 reads SVGAGI. In the authors' workflow: Reference gene primer amplification gave nucleated cell count estimates. Generated by immunoSEQ multiplex PCR, the TCRdb table keeps only in-frame clones and is missing some. Clone size and V and J calls were adopted from that table, with D and trimming inferred from the DNA. In the table there are some 70,000 clones, roughly 86% of which are singletons. The genes are TRBV6-5 and TRBJ1-1; D is unclear. The material sequenced was peripheral blood. The receptor's source is a man aged 50 to 59 with active COVID-19. CDR3 DNA sequence: TGTGCCACCTCCTCCTACACTGAAGCTTTCTTT. It specifies CATSSYTEAFF.